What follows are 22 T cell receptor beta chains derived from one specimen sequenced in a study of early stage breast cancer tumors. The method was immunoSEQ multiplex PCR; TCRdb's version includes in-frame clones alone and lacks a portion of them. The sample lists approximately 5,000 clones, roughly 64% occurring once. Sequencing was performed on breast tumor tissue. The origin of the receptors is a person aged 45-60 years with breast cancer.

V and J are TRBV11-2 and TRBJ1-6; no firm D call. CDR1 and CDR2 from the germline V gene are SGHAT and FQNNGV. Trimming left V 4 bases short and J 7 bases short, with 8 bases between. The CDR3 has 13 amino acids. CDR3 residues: CASSSLGNSPLHF. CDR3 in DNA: TGTGCCAGCAGCTCTCTAGGGAATTCACCCCTCCACTTT.

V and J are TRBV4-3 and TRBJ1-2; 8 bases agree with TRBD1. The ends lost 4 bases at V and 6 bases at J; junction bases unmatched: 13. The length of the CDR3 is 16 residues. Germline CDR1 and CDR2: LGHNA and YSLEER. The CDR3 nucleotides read TGCGCCAGCAGCCTAACTAGGACAGGGAGACCTCATGGCTACACCTTC. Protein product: CASSLTRTGRPHGYTF.

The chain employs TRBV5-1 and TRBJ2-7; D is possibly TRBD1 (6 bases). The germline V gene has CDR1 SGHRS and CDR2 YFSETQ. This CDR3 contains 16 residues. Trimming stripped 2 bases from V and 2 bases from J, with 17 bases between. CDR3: CASSFTGKLSAYEQYF. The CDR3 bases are TGCGCCAGCAGCTTTACAGGGAAATTATCGGCCTACGAGCAGTACTTC.

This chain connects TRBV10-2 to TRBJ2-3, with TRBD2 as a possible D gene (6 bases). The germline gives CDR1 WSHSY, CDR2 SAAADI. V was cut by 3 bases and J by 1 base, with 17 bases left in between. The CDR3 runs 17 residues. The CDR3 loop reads CASSEPSVRVGTDTQYF. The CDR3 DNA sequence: TGCGCCAGCAGTGAACCTAGCGTACGGGTGGGCACAGATACGCAGTATTTT.

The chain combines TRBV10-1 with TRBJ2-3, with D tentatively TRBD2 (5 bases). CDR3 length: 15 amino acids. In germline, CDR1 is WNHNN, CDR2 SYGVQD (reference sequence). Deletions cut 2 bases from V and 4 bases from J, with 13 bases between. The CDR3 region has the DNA TGCGCCAGCAGTGAGCCGACCCTCGGGGCAGATACGCAGTATTTT. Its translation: CASSEPTLGADTQYF.

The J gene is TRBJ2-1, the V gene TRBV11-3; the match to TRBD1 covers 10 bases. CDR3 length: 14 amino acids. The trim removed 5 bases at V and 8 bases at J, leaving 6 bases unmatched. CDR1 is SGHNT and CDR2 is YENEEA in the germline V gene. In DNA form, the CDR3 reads TGTGCCAGCAGCAGCCGGGACAGGGGTGATGAGCAGTTCTTC. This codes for CASSSRDRGDEQFF.

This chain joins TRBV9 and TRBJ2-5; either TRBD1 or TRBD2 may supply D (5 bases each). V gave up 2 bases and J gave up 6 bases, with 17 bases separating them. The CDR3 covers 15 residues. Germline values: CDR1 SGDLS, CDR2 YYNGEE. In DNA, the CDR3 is TGTGCCAGCAGCGTCGGTCCTGAGGGGTTTCAGACCCAGTACTTC. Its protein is CASSVGPEGFQTQYF.

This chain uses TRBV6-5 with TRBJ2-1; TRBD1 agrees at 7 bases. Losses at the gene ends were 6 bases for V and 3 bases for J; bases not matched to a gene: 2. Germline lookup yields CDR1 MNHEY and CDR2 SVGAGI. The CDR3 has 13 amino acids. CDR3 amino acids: CASSRTGYNEQFF. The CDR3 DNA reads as TGTGCCAGCAGCCGGACAGGCTACAATGAGCAGTTCTTC.

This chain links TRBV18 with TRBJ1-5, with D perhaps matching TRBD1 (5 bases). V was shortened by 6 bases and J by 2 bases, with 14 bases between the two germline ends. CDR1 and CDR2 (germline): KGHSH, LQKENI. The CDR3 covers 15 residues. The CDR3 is CASSPGGIGNQPQHF. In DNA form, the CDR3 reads TGTGCCAGCTCGCCCGGGGGGATAGGCAATCAGCCCCAGCATTTT.

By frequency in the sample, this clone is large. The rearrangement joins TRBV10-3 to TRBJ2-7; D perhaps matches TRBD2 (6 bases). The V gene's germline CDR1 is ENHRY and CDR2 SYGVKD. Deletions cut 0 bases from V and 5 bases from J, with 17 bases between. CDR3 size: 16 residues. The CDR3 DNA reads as TGTGCCATCAGTGAGTCGATGGCGGGATCCTACAACGAGCAGTACTTC. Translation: CAISESMAGSYNEQYF.

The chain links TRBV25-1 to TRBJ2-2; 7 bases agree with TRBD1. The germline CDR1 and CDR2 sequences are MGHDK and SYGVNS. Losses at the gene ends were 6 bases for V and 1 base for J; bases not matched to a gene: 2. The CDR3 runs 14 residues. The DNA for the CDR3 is TGTGCCAGCAGGCGGACAGGGAACACCGGGGAGCTGTTTTTT. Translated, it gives CASRRTGNTGELFF.

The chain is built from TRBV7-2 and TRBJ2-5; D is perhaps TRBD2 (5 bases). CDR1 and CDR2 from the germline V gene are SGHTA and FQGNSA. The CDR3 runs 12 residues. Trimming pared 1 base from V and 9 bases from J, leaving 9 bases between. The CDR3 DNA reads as TGTGCCAGCAGCTTAGGCGGGTTGCCCCAGTACTTC. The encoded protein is CASSLGGLPQYF.

The CDR3 spells CAISMAGAPNEKLFF. The CDR3 DNA follows: TGTGCCATCAGCATGGCGGGGGCGCCTAATGAAAAACTGTTTTTT. V usage is TRBV10-3 and J usage is TRBJ1-4; weak D call: TRBD1 (6 bases). The CDR3 contains 15 residues. From germline, CDR1 is ENHRY and CDR2 SYGVKD. Trimming cost V 6 bases and J 3 bases, with 14 bases left between them.

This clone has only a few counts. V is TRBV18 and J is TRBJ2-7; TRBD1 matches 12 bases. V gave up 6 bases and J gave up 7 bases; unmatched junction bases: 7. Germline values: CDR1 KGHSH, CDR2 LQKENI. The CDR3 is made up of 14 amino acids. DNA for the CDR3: TGTGCCAGCTCGCTAGGGACAGGGGGCGCGGAGCAGTACTTC. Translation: CASSLGTGGAEQYF.

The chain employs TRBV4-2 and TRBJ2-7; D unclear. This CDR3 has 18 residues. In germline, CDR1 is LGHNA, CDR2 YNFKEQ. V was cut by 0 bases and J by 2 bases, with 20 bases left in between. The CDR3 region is CASSQDLGIGRPPYEQYF. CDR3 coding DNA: TGTGCCAGCAGCCAAGATTTAGGGATCGGGCGGCCCCCCTACGAGCAGTACTTC.

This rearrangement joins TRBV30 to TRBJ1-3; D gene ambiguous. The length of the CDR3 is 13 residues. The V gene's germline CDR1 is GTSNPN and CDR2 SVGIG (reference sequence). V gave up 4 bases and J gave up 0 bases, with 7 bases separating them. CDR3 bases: TGTGCCTGGACGGGAGGCTCTGGAAACACCATATATTTT. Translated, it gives CAWTGGSGNTIYF.

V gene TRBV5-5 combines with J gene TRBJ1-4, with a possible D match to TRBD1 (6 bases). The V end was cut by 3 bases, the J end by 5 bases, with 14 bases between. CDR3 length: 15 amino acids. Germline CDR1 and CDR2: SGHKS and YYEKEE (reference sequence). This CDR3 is CASSWWGGENEKLFF. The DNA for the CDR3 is TGTGCCAGCAGCTGGTGGGGGGGCGAAAATGAAAAACTGTTTTTT.

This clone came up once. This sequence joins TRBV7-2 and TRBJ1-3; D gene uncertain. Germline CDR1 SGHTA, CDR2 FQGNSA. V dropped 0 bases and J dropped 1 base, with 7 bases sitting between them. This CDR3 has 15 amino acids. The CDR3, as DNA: TGTGCCAGCAGCTTAGCGTCACCTTCTGGAAACACCATATATTTT. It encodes CASSLASPSGNTIYF.

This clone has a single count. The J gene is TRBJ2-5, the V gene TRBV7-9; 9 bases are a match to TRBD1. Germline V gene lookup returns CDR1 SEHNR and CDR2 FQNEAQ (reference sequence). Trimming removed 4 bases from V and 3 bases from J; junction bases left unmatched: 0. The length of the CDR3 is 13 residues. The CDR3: CASSWDREETQYF. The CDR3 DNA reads TGTGCCAGCAGCTGGGACAGGGAAGAGACCCAGTACTTC.

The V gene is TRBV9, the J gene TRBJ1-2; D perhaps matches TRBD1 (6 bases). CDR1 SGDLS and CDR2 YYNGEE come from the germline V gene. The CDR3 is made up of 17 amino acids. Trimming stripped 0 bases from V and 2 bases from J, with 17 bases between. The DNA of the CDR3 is TGTGCCAGCAGCGTAGCGGGGGGGCAACGCATAAACTATGGCTACACCTTC. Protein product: CASSVAGGQRINYGYTF.

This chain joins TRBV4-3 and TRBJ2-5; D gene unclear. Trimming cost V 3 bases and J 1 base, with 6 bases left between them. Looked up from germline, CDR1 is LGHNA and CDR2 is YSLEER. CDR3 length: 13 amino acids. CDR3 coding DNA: TGCGCCAGCAGCCACAGCCGCCAAGAGACCCAGTACTTC. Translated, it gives CASSHSRQETQYF.

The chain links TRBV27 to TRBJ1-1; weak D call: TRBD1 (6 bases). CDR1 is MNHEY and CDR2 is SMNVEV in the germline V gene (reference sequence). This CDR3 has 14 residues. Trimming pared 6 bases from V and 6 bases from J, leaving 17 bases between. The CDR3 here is CASSLSRGTAEAFF. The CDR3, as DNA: TGTGCCAGCAGCCTGTCGAGGGGGACTGCTGAAGCTTTCTTT.